Below, 7 T cell receptor beta chains from the same sample are listed, as sequenced in a study of blood T cell repertoires in COVID-19. The assay was immunoSEQ multiplex PCR, and TCRdb's table has in-frame clones only and misses some. The sample records hundreds of thousands of clones, 88% being singletons. The specimen was PBMCs or T cells enriched from blood (not recorded which). These receptors were obtained from a woman aged 55-69 years in a cohort exposed to, infected with or recovered from COVID-19 (not recorded which).

The rearrangement uses TRBV21-1 and TRBJ2-7; the D call in the table, TRBD2, was not verified against the DNA. TRBV21-1 has pseudogene status. The CDR3 runs 15 residues. This CDR3 reads CASSATSGLSYEQYF. CDR3 bases: TGTGCCAGCAGCGCGACTAGCGGCCTCTCCTACGAGCAGTACTTC.

This chain joins TRBV28 and TRBJ2-3; TRBD2 agrees at 7 bases. This CDR3 region has 16 residues. CDR1 is MDHEN, CDR2 SYDVKM, per germline. The J segment lost 0 bases and the V segment lost 5 bases, leaving 8 bases of the junction unmatched. The CDR3 region has the DNA TGTGCCAGCAGTCCCTTAGCGGGCCCTAGCACAGATACGCAGTATTTT. It specifies CASSPLAGPSTDTQYF.

The gene calls are TRBV6-5 and TRBJ2-1; possible D gene TRBD1, 6 bases. The V gene's germline CDR1 is MNHEY and CDR2 SVGAGI. V was shortened by 5 bases and J by 7 bases, with 12 bases between the two germline ends. CDR3 size: 13 residues. The CDR3 DNA is TGTGCCAGCAGTCTCACAGGGTCAAATGAGCAGTTCTTC. The encoded protein is CASSLTGSNEQFF.

The chain couples TRBV18 to TRBJ2-1, with 8 positions matching TRBD1. The CDR3 loop spans 13 amino acids. Trimming cost V 2 bases and J 7 bases; bases outside gene matches: 1. Germline V lookup: CDR1 KGHSH, CDR2 LQKENI. CDR3 DNA sequence: TGTGCCAGCTCACCATGGGACAGGAATGAGCAGTTCTTC. This gives the protein CASSPWDRNEQFF. The full variable domain, its missing parts supplied by reference TRBV18 and TRBJ2-1, is NAGVMQNPRHLVRRRGQEARLRCSPMKGHSHVYWYRQLPEEGLKFMVYLQKENIIDESGMPKERFSAEFPKEGPSILRIQQVVRGDSAAYFCASSPWDRNEQFFGPGTRLTVL.

J is TRBJ2-7 and V is TRBV27; perhaps TRBD2 as D (6 bases). Trimming left V 0 bases short and J 2 bases short, with 14 bases between. The CDR3 is 16 amino acids. Germline V gene data show CDR1 as MNHEY and CDR2 as SMNVEV (reference sequence). The CDR3 loop is CASSLSRSGWTYEQYF. Here the CDR3 DNA reads TGTGCCAGCAGTTTATCGAGAAGCGGGTGGACCTACGAGCAGTACTTC.

The J gene is TRBJ2-7, the V gene TRBV3-1 (or the pseudogene TRBV3-2); TRBD2 matches 9 bases. This CDR3 region has 15 residues. J gave up 1 base and V 4 bases, and 5 bases lay outside the gene matches. The germline V gene encodes CDR1 LGHDT and CDR2 YNNKEL (reference sequence). As DNA, the CDR3 is TGTGCCAGCAGCCTGGGGCGGGAGGGTTCCTACGAGCAGTACTTC. This gives the protein CASSLGREGSYEQYF.

This CDR3 reads CASSLMGGYNEQFF. CDR3 nucleotide sequence: TGCGCCAGCAGCTTGATGGGAGGCTACAATGAGCAGTTCTTC. The rearrangement joins TRBV5-1 to TRBJ2-1; TRBD2 is a possible D gene (6 bases). Germline V gene data show CDR1 as SGHRS and CDR2 as YFSETQ. CDR3 length equals 14 residues. V lost 1 base and J 3 bases, leaving 8 bases between the germline ends.